This entry lists 24 T cell receptor beta chains sequenced from one sample in a study of cytomegalovirus exposure and HLA in healthy donors. This PCR relied on a set of 60 Vbeta primers and 13 Jbeta primers. Sequencing used immunoSEQ multiplex PCR; TCRdb keeps in-frame clones, though not all of them. This sample yields about 180,000 clones, of which over 65% are seen a single time; 1.2% to 1.5% belongs to the top ten. The sample consisted of PBMCs. Receptor source: a woman between 25 and 40 years old in good health and CMV-seropositive.

This clone was picked up a small number of times. V gene TRBV9 combines with J gene TRBJ2-2; D is unresolved. Germline V gene data show CDR1 as SGDLS and CDR2 as YYNGEE. Trimming removed 0 bases at V and 4 bases at J, with 10 bases between. The CDR3 loop spans 15 amino acids. The DNA of the CDR3 is TGTGCCAGCAGCGTAGGAGAGTTGCGCACCGGGGAGCTGTTTTTT. It is translated as CASSVGELRTGELFF.

This rearrangement joins TRBV5-8 to TRBJ1-2; a possible D gene is TRBD1 (5 bases). V shed 4 bases and J shed 2 bases, with 18 bases lying between them. This CDR3 is 16 amino acids long. In germline, CDR1 is SGHTS, CDR2 YDEGEE. CDR3 amino acids: CASSLLSGVLNYGYTF. The CDR3 DNA follows: TGTGCCAGCAGCCTACTATCGGGGGTTTTAAACTATGGCTACACCTTC.

V is TRBV27 and J is TRBJ2-1; a possible D gene is TRBD2 (6 bases). Germline CDR1 is MNHEY and CDR2 is SMNVEV (reference sequence). With 2 bases removed from V and 6 bases from J, the gap between germline ends came to 11 bases. The CDR3 covers 14 residues. DNA of the CDR3: TGTGCCAGCAGTTTAACTAGCTCGGTCAATGAGCAGTTCTTC. It is translated as CASSLTSSVNEQFF.

This clone was detected a few times. The CDR3 DNA reads TGTGCCAGCAGCTTATTAACTAGTGGGACAGATACGCAGTATTTT. Translating it yields CASSLLTSGTDTQYF. V and J are TRBV7-6 and TRBJ2-3; tentative D call: TRBD2 (5 bases). CDR1 is SGHVS, CDR2 FNYEAQ, per germline. The CDR3 has 15 amino acids. V was pared by 2 bases and J by 3 bases, with 12 bases between. Based on the CDR3 plus reference TRBV7-6 and TRBJ2-3, the full variable domain is GAGVSQSPRYKVTKRGQDVALRCDPISGHVSLYWYRQALGQGPEFLTYFNYEAQQDKSGLPNDRFSAERPEGSISTLTIQRTEQRDSAMYRCASSLLTSGTDTQYFGPGTRLTVL.

In its sample, this clone was seen a few times. This chain links TRBV27 with TRBJ1-2, with D perhaps matching TRBD1 (5 bases). CDR3 length: 14 residues. The V gene's germline CDR1 is MNHEY and CDR2 SMNVEV (reference sequence). V lost 4 bases and J lost 4, with 13 bases in between. The CDR3 coding sequence is TGTGCCAGCAGTTCACCGGCCGGGGGCTATGGCTACACCTTC. It codes for CASSSPAGGYGYTF.

This rearrangement joins TRBV28 to TRBJ2-7; TRBD2 aligns across 13 bases. Germline V gives CDR1 MDHEN, CDR2 SYDVKM. This CDR3 comprises 17 residues. Germline trimming cut 5 bases from V and 2 bases from J; bases unmatched to any gene: 9. The CDR3 DNA is TGTGCCAGCAGTGAAGGGACTAGCGGGACCTTGCCCTACGAGCAGTACTTC. It specifies CASSEGTSGTLPYEQYF.

The rearrangement uses TRBV27 and TRBJ1-2; 7 nucleotides agree with TRBD1. The CDR3 runs 13 residues. Germline V gene data show CDR1 as MNHEY and CDR2 as SMNVEV (reference sequence). The trim removed 5 bases at V and 3 bases at J, leaving 3 bases unmatched. The CDR3, as DNA: TGTGCCAGCAGTCCCGACAGGGACTATGGCTACACCTTC. Translating gives CASSPDRDYGYTF.

This clone was detected only once. The chain links TRBV5-1 to TRBJ1-2; TRBD1 is a possible D gene (6 bases). V dropped 0 bases and J dropped 2 bases, with 17 bases sitting between them. Per germline, CDR1 SGHRS and CDR2 YFSETQ. This CDR3 has 17 residues. CDR3 DNA sequence: TGCGCCAGCAGCTTGGCTAGCGGGGCCCAGGGGAACTATGGCTACACCTTC. It specifies CASSLASGAQGNYGYTF.

The chain carries TRBV5-1 and TRBJ2-3; 7 bases are shared with TRBD2. The CDR3 contains 15 residues. With V trimmed by 4 bases and J by 5 bases, 10 bases remained unmatched. The germline V gene has CDR1 SGHRS and CDR2 YFSETQ. In DNA form, the CDR3 reads TGCGCCAGCAGCAAGCGGGGCTTAAAGGGAGATACGCAGTATTTT. Translation: CASSKRGLKGDTQYF.

V and J are TRBV10-3 and TRBJ2-7; 11 bases fit TRBD2. With V trimmed by 3 bases and J by 6 bases, 1 base remained unmatched. Germline values: CDR1 ENHRY, CDR2 SYGVKD. There are 13 residues in the CDR3. The CDR3 bases are TGTGCCATCAGTGACGGACTAGCGGGCGAGCAGTACTTC. Encoded protein: CAISDGLAGEQYF.

This clone has just one count. The chain carries TRBV25-1 and TRBJ1-3; D unresolved. The germline V and J ends were trimmed by 0 bases and 0 bases, with 6 bases remaining between them. This CDR3 is 15 amino acids long. Germline CDR1 MGHDK, CDR2 SYGVNS. The CDR3 DNA reads TGTGCCAGCAGTGAATACCTTGTCTCTGGAAACACCATATATTTT. Encoded protein: CASSEYLVSGNTIYF. Variable domain in full (rest from reference TRBV25-1 and TRBJ1-3): EADIYQTPRYLVIGTGKKITLECSQTMGHDKMYWYQQDPGMELHLIHYSYGVNSTEKGDLSSESTVSRIRTEHFPLTLESARPSHTSQYLCASSEYLVSGNTIYFGEGSWLTVV.

CDR3 amino acids: CASSASGRGENIQYF. The CDR3 bases are TGTGCCAGCAGCGCTAGCGGGAGAGGGGAAAACATTCAGTACTTC. V usage is TRBV28 and J usage is TRBJ2-4; the match to TRBD2 covers 10 bases. Germline V CDR1 and CDR2: MDHEN, SYDVKM. The ends lost 6 bases at V and 5 bases at J; junction bases unmatched: 7. This CDR3 contains 15 residues.

In this sample, this clone turned up once. The chain employs TRBV7-2 and TRBJ1-1; TRBD1 matches 8 bases. V shed 5 bases and J 5 bases; nucleotides not matched to a gene: 7. This CDR3 is 14 amino acids long. Germline V gives CDR1 SGHTA, CDR2 FQGNSA. CDR3 amino acids: CASSPTRGQTEAFF. The CDR3 coding sequence is TGTGCCAGCAGCCCAACCAGGGGGCAAACTGAAGCTTTCTTT.

The chain recombines TRBV5-1 with TRBJ2-1; D may be TRBD2 (6 bases). The V and J ends lost 4 bases and 8 bases respectively, with 19 bases between them. This CDR3 has 15 residues. Germline-derived CDR1 and CDR2 are SGHRS and YFSETQ. CDR3 sequence reads: CASSLEGLAWDEQFF. CDR3 coding DNA: TGCGCCAGCAGCCTGGAGGGCTTAGCGTGGGATGAGCAGTTCTTC. Combining the CDR3 with reference TRBV5-1 and TRBJ2-1 gives the whole variable domain KAGVTQTPRYLIKTRGQQVTLSCSPISGHRSVSWYQQTPGQGLQFLFEYFSETQRNKGNFPGRFSGRQFSNSRSEMNVSTLELGDSALYLCASSLEGLAWDEQFFGPGTRLTVL.

CDR3: CASGRLAGSADTQYF. In DNA, the CDR3 is TGTGCCAGCGGGCGACTAGCGGGATCGGCAGATACGCAGTATTTT. This rearrangement joins TRBV9 to TRBJ2-3; 11 nucleotides agree with TRBD2. The V gene end was trimmed by 7 bases and the J gene end by 4 bases; junction bases not matched to a gene: 8. Germline values: CDR1 SGDLS, CDR2 YYNGEE. This CDR3 has 15 residues.

The genes are TRBV4-1 and TRBJ1-4; perhaps TRBD1 as D (6 bases). V lost 2 bases and J lost 7, with 17 bases in between. CDR1 and CDR2 (germline): MGHRA, YSYEKL. This CDR3 comprises 16 residues. Here the CDR3 DNA reads TGCGCCAGCAGCCAACCTGAGAGGGGACAAGGTGAAAAACTGTTTTTT. It is translated as CASSQPERGQGEKLFF.

The CDR3 region has the DNA TGTGCCTGGAGAACCGGGGACACCTGGAGCGAGCAGTACTTC. Translation: CAWRTGDTWSEQYF. The rearrangement uses TRBV30 and TRBJ2-7; tentative D call: TRBD1 (6 bases). The CDR3 sequence is 14 residues long. CDR1 is GTSNPN, CDR2 SVGIG, per germline (reference sequence). The germline V and J ends were trimmed by 3 bases and 6 bases, with 18 bases remaining between them.

The chain combines TRBV6-5 with TRBJ1-2; D gene ambiguous. V was trimmed by 6 bases and J by 4 bases, leaving 12 bases between them. Germline V CDR1 and CDR2: MNHEY, SVGAGI. This CDR3 contains 13 residues. The CDR3 bases are TGTGCCAGCAGCCGTTCCCAACTCTATGGCTACACCTTC. As protein: CASSRSQLYGYTF.

The chain couples TRBV19 to TRBJ1-4, with 7 bases fitting TRBD1. The junction had 10 bases not matched to a gene; V was cut back by 10 bases and J by 8 bases. Germline assignment: CDR1 LNHDA and CDR2 SQIVND (reference sequence). This CDR3 contains 13 residues. CDR3 in DNA: TGTGCCACTCGAAAGGACAGGTGGGAAAAACTGTTTTTT. Its translation: CATRKDRWEKLFF.

This clone has a handful of counts. V usage is TRBV27 and J usage is TRBJ2-7; 10 positions match TRBD2. Unmatched junction bases numbered 11, after V lost 5 bases and J lost 4 bases. The CDR3 is 16 residues long. Per germline, CDR1 MNHEY and CDR2 SMNVEV (reference sequence). CDR3 sequence reads: CASSPYPSGGSYEQYF. CDR3 bases: TGTGCCAGCAGTCCCTACCCTAGCGGGGGAAGTTACGAGCAGTACTTC.

This clone turned up a few times. V gene TRBV25-1 combines with J gene TRBJ1-1, with D unresolved. Germline V lookup: CDR1 MGHDK, CDR2 SYGVNS. The CDR3 runs 12 residues. Trimming pared 6 bases from V and 5 bases from J, leaving 10 bases between. CDR3 sequence (DNA): TGTGCCAGCAGGTTTTCCGGTACTGAAGCTTTCTTT. Protein sequence: CASRFSGTEAFF. Based on the CDR3 plus reference TRBV25-1 and TRBJ1-1, the full variable domain is EADIYQTPRYLVIGTGKKITLECSQTMGHDKMYWYQQDPGMELHLIHYSYGVNSTEKGDLSSESTVSRIRTEHFPLTLESARPSHTSQYLCASRFSGTEAFFGQGTRLTVV.

In its sample, this clone was seen a few times. The chain joins TRBV6-1 to TRBJ2-3; 11 nucleotides align to TRBD2. Germline CDR1 and CDR2: MNHNS and SASEGT. CDR3 size: 15 residues. V trimming: 7 bases; J trimming: 0 bases; junction bases outside the gene matches: 3. The CDR3 sequence is CASTGTSGSTDTQYF. The CDR3 DNA reads TGTGCCAGCACGGGGACTAGCGGTAGCACAGATACGCAGTATTTT.

The genes are TRBV2 and TRBJ2-7; D gene uncertain. This CDR3 has 13 residues. V lost 7 bases and J lost 2, with 12 bases in between. From germline, CDR1 is SNHLY and CDR2 FYNNEI. As DNA, the CDR3 is TGTGCCAGCATTCCTAGGCAGACCTACGAGCAGTACTTC. Translating gives CASIPRQTYEQYF. Looking up the rest from reference TRBV2 and TRBJ2-7 gives the full variable domain: EPEVTQTPSHQVTQMGQEVILRCVPISNHLYFYWYRQILGQKVEFLVSFYNNEISEKSEIFDDQFSVERPDGSNFTLKIRSTKLEDSAMYFCASIPRQTYEQYFGPGTRLTVT.

V is TRBV7-3 and J is TRBJ2-5; TRBD2 matches 11 bases. V dropped 4 bases and J dropped 5; count of bases not matched to a gene: 9. This CDR3 is 16 amino acids long. Looked up from germline, CDR1 is SGHTA and CDR2 is FQGTGA. CDR3 residues: CASSSSSGRAGETQYF. For the CDR3, the DNA is TGTGCCAGCAGCTCTAGTAGCGGGAGGGCTGGGGAGACCCAGTACTTC.